This T cell receptor beta chain was recorded in a study of siplizumab effects on memory and regulatory T cells. Study-wide findings and caveats: Major contributors to the alloresponse seemed to be naive T cells, which also appeared more diverse than memory cells.

A note on this clone: What it recognizes is unknown.

J lost 9 bases, V lost 0 bases, and 4 bases had no gene match. The CDR3 consists of 14 residues. Germline CDR1 is SGHNT and CDR2 is YYREEE (reference sequence). Clones were sequenced by immunoSEQ multiplex PCR, and TCRdb holds only the in-frame ones, with some missing. The sample gives about 100,000 clones, about 94% of which show up once; approximately 1.5% is in the top ten. The sample consisted of non-Treg CD4+ T cells sorted from blood. The receptor's source is a human donor in good health. This sequence joins TRBV5-4 and TRBJ2-1; TRBD2 matches 9 bases. The CDR3 DNA is TGTGCCAGCAGCTTGGGGCGGGAGGGTAGTGAGCAGTTCTTC. This gives the protein CASSLGREGSEQFF.